This T cell receptor beta chain comes out of a study of spatial heterogeneity in lung cancer. For the study at large: At a median of around 2 years after resection, follow-up PBMC samples were sequenced when available.

Time point denoted: blood at routine non-recurrence follow-up after resection. This CDR3 is built from 13 residues. CDR1 SEHNR and CDR2 FQNEAQ come from the germline V gene (reference sequence). Trimming removed 2 bases at V and 2 bases at J, with 6 bases between. This clonotype was seen many times. MiXCR, applied by TCRdb to the 5' RACE reads, yields one record per CDR3 protein. The sample holds about 16,000 distinct CDR3 sequences, approximately 6.8% seen once. The sample in question was PBMCs, obtained at follow-up. The sequence derives from a male donor with early-stage non-small cell lung cancer. The chain combines TRBV7-9 with TRBJ2-5; D call uncertain. CDR3 bases: TGTGCCAGCAGCTTATACAGTCAAGAGACCCAGTACTTC. Translation: CASSLYSQETQYF.